The text below deals with one T cell receptor (beta chain). The antigen remains unidentified. The CDR3 sequence is 16 residues long. Trimming removed 3 bases from V and 7 bases from J, with 18 bases in between. In germline, CDR1 is SGHTA, CDR2 FQGNSA. Amplification yielded TCR beta CDR3 regions, with RNA transcripts as the source. The primer set for the first-round RT-PCR of the TCR CDR3 was HTBI. Using its own MiXCR run on the multiplex PCR reads, TCRdb lists one record per CDR3 protein. The sample shows 600,000 or so distinct CDR3 sequences, more than 14% of them seen only once. This sample stems from a study of T cells in Graves' hyperthyroidism and ophthalmopathy. General study findings and limits: Blood also held most thyroid clonotypes expanded beyond 0.001. Ophthalmopathy was told apart from stable hyperthyroidism by a 13 V-J model.

Diagnosis rested on symptoms, serum thyroxine and TRAb, thyroid ultrasound, and orbital computed tomography. Over 9 ml of fresh peripheral blood supplied the PBMCs. The V gene is TRBV7-2, the J gene TRBJ2-2, with D tentatively TRBD2 (6 bases). The source of this sequence is a woman aged 50 to 60 with Graves' ophthalmopathy. The sample taken for sequencing was blood. CDR3 nucleotide sequence: TGTGCCAGCAGCTTGAATTTACTCCTAGCGCGCGGGGAGCTGTTTTTT. It translates to CASSLNLLLARGELFF.